This T cell receptor (beta chain) was documented in a study of shared T cell receptors in the human thymus. The method was immunoSEQ multiplex PCR; TCRdb's version includes in-frame clones alone and lacks a portion of them. The table includes roughly 710,000 clones, roughly 85% detected once. This CDR3 is built from 18 residues. Germline V gene data show CDR1 as MGHRA and CDR2 as YSYEKL. Deletions cut 6 bases from V and 2 bases from J, with 25 bases between. These data were also filed under a second study, of human thymus T cells. In that study: The study used thymus tissue resected during corrective heart surgery. There appeared to be biased usage of V and J genes in thymic and blood repertoires.

The chain is built from TRBV4-1 and TRBJ1-1; a weak D match, TRBD1 (5 bases). The specimen was thymocytes. The TCR sequence derives from a girl less than two years old with a congenital heart defect. The DNA of the CDR3 is TGCGCCAGCAGACCGACAACTCCTGGGACTATGGACAACACTGAAGCTTTCTTT. As protein: CASRPTTPGTMDNTEAFF.